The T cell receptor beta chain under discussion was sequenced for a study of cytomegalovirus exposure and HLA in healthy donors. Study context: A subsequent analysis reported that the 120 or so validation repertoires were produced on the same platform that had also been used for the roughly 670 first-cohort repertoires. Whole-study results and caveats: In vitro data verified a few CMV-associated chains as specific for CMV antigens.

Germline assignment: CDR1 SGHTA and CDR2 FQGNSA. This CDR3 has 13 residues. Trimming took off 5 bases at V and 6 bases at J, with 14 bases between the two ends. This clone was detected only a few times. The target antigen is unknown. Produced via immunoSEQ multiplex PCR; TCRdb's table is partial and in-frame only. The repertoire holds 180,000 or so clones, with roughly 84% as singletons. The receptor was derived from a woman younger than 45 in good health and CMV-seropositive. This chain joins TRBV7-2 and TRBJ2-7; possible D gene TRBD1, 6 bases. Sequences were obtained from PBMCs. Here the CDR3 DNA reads TGTGCCAGCAGCACAGGACAGATCATCGAGCAGTACTTC. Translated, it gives CASSTGQIIEQYF.